What follows are 21 T cell receptor beta chains derived from one specimen sequenced in a study of cytomegalovirus exposure and HLA in healthy donors. The PCR employed 60 Vbeta primers together with 13 Jbeta primers. Some clones are missing from TCRdb's copy, which holds only in-frame ones; the method was immunoSEQ multiplex PCR. The sample lists approximately 150,000 clones; roughly 77% were seen once. The sample consisted of PBMCs. The receptors stem from a male donor in good health and CMV-seronegative.

The chain links TRBV29-1 to TRBJ2-1; tentative D call: TRBD2 (6 bases). This CDR3 is built from 13 residues. CDR1 and CDR2 (germline): SQVTM, ANQGSEA. The V end lost 3 bases, the J end lost 3 bases, and 9 bases lay between the germline ends. CDR3 nucleotides: TGCAGCGTTGAGCGGGGCCACTACAATGAGCAGTTCTTC. The encoded protein is CSVERGHYNEQFF.

The chain employs TRBV10-3 and TRBJ2-1; a possible D gene is TRBD1 (6 bases). V lost 6 bases, J lost 6 bases, and 12 bases lay in between. Germline values: CDR1 ENHRY, CDR2 SYGVKD. CDR3 length equals 13 residues. CDR3 sequence (DNA): TGTGCCATCAGAACGACAGGAGTCAATGAGCAGTTCTTC. Translated, it gives CAIRTTGVNEQFF.

The chain combines TRBV7-9 with TRBJ2-1, with D possibly TRBD2 on 5 matching bases. V gave up 1 base and J gave up 8 bases, with 9 bases separating them. The V gene's germline CDR1 is SEHNR and CDR2 FQNEAQ (reference sequence). The CDR3 contains 13 residues. This CDR3 is CASSLVTRDEQFF. For the CDR3, the DNA is TGTGCCAGCAGCTTAGTCACTAGGGATGAGCAGTTCTTC. The full variable domain, with the rest looked up from reference TRBV7-9 and TRBJ2-1, is DTGVSQNPRHKITKRGQNVTFRCDPISEHNRLYWYRQTLGQGPEFLTYFQNEAQLEKSRLLSDRFSAERPKGSFSTLEIQRTEQGDSAMYLCASSLVTRDEQFFGPGTRLTVL.

V usage is TRBV11-2 and J usage is TRBJ1-1; D remains ambiguous. Trimming removed 3 bases at V and 6 bases at J, with 8 bases between. The germline V gene has CDR1 SGHAT and CDR2 FQNNGV. The CDR3 consists of 12 residues. The DNA for the CDR3 is TGTGCCAGCAGCTTCGTGGCAGCTGAAGCTTTCTTT. Protein product: CASSFVAAEAFF.

V usage is TRBV5-6 and J usage is TRBJ2-4; 8 bases align to TRBD2. J lost 0 bases, V lost 1 base, and 9 bases had no gene match. Per germline, CDR1 SGHDT and CDR2 YYEEEE. The CDR3 covers 18 residues. The CDR3 coding sequence is TGTGCCAGCAGCTTGAGGGCTAGCGGGTCGATAGCCAAAAACATTCAGTACTTC. Translating it yields CASSLRASGSIAKNIQYF.

This clone was seen once. The V gene is TRBV2, the J gene TRBJ2-7; TRBD2 is a possible D gene (6 bases). The CDR3 is made up of 14 amino acids. V gave up 7 bases and J gave up 5 bases, with 18 bases separating them. Germline V lookup: CDR1 SNHLY, CDR2 FYNNEI. The CDR3 DNA is TGTGCCAGCAAACCGACTAGAACTAACCACGAGCAGTACTTC. It translates to CASKPTRTNHEQYF.

This sequence joins TRBV28 and TRBJ2-3; D is perhaps TRBD1 (6 bases). V was cut by 4 bases and J by 4 bases, with 15 bases left in between. The germline gives CDR1 MDHEN, CDR2 SYDVKM. This CDR3 spans 15 amino acids. The chain's CDR3 is CASSYRVRVSDTQYF. Written as DNA, the CDR3 is TGTGCCAGCAGTTACAGGGTTAGGGTTTCAGATACGCAGTATTTT.

In this sample, this clone turned up a few times. The chain carries TRBV6-5 and TRBJ1-5, with 8 nucleotides matching TRBD1. Per the germline V gene, CDR1 is MNHEY and CDR2 is SVGAGI. This CDR3 spans 15 amino acids. V gave up 5 bases and J gave up 2 bases; unmatched junction bases: 5. CDR3: CASSKTGDGNQPQHF. CDR3 bases: TGTGCCAGCAGTAAGACAGGGGATGGCAATCAGCCCCAGCATTTT.

The genes are TRBV27 and TRBJ2-3; D may be TRBD1 (5 bases). From germline, CDR1 is MNHEY and CDR2 SMNVEV (reference sequence). CDR3 size: 17 residues. V was clipped by 6 bases and J by 2 bases, with 21 bases between them. In DNA form, the CDR3 reads TGTGCCAGCAGCCCCCGGGCAGGGCCAACCGCCACAGATACGCAGTATTTT. It yields the protein CASSPRAGPTATDTQYF.

The chain links TRBV7-2 to TRBJ1-2; 8 bases map to TRBD1. V shed 5 bases and J 6 bases; nucleotides not matched to a gene: 17. CDR3 length equals 17 residues. Germline V gene lookup returns CDR1 SGHTA and CDR2 FQGNSA. In nucleotides, the CDR3 is TGTGCCAGCAGCCTACGCGCCCAGGGGGCCGGGTCGAATGGCTACACCTTC. The encoded protein is CASSLRAQGAGSNGYTF. The full variable domain, completed using reference TRBV7-2 and TRBJ1-2, is GAGVSQSPSNKVTEKGKDVELRCDPISGHTALYWYRQSLGQGLEFLIYFQGNSAPDKSGLPSDRFSAERTGGSVSTLTIQRTQQEDSAVYLCASSLRAQGAGSNGYTFGSGTRLTVV.

This chain uses TRBV4-3 with TRBJ2-7; TRBD2 aligns across 13 bases. With V trimmed by 0 bases and J by 0 bases, 8 bases remained unmatched. This CDR3 comprises 19 residues. Germline V CDR1 and CDR2: LGHNA, YSLEER. The CDR3: CASSQDILTSGRASYEQYF. CDR3 DNA: TGCGCCAGCAGCCAAGATATATTAACTAGCGGGAGGGCCTCCTACGAGCAGTACTTC.

The chain combines TRBV5-1 with TRBJ2-7; D remains ambiguous. Germline V CDR1 and CDR2: SGHRS, YFSETQ. The CDR3 covers 15 residues. V was shortened by 0 bases and J by 0 bases, with 10 bases between the two germline ends. CDR3 DNA: TGCGCCAGCAGCTTGGGTGGCACAACCTCCTACGAGCAGTACTTC. Its protein product is CASSLGGTTSYEQYF.

This chain connects TRBV30 to TRBJ1-1; D is unresolved. Trimming stripped 0 bases from V and 11 bases from J, with 16 bases between. CDR1 is GTSNPN, CDR2 SVGIG, per germline (reference sequence). The CDR3 spans 13 residues. The CDR3 DNA follows: TGTGCCTGGAGTGTACGACCGAGGGATGACGCTTTCTTT. Amino acid sequence: CAWSVRPRDDAFF.

This sequence joins TRBV4-1 and TRBJ2-7, with D perhaps matching TRBD2 (5 bases). Per the germline V gene, CDR1 is MGHRA and CDR2 is YSYEKL. The CDR3 totals 14 residues. V lost 4 bases, J lost 5 bases, and 15 bases lay in between. The CDR3 loop reads CASSRGGSKNEQYF. The CDR3 region has the DNA TGCGCCAGCAGCCGGGGTGGGAGCAAGAACGAGCAGTACTTC.

This clone was recorded once. The J gene is TRBJ2-2, the V gene TRBV5-1; D call uncertain. The CDR3 contains 15 residues. Between the trimmed V and J ends, which lost 1 base and 6 bases, there was a span of 13 bases. Germline lookup yields CDR1 SGHRS and CDR2 YFSETQ. CDR3 bases: TGCGCCAGCAGCTTGACCGCCACGAGGTCCGGGGAGCTGTTTTTT. Its translation is CASSLTATRSGELFF.

This clone was observed a few times. The chain links TRBV7-9 to TRBJ1-3, with TRBD1 as a possible D gene (6 bases). In germline, CDR1 is SEHNR, CDR2 FQNEAQ (reference sequence). V lost 6 bases and J lost 2, with 11 bases in between. The CDR3 has 14 amino acids. CDR3 bases: TGTGCCAGCAGGGAACAGGGTGCTGGAAACACCATATATTTT. Its protein product is CASREQGAGNTIYF.

This clone occurred once. This rearrangement joins TRBV19 to TRBJ2-5; TRBD1 matches at 11 bases. Germline V gene data show CDR1 as LNHDA and CDR2 as SQIVND (reference sequence). V dropped 6 bases and J dropped 6; count of bases not matched to a gene: 6. CDR3 length equals 14 residues. The CDR3 coding sequence is TGTGCCAGTAGCTCTGGGACAGGGGGGAAGACCCAGTACTTC. It is translated as CASSSGTGGKTQYF. The full variable domain, rest sourced from reference TRBV19 and TRBJ2-5, is DGGITQSPKYLFRKEGQNVTLSCEQNLNHDAMYWYRQDPGQGLRLIYYSQIVNDFQKGDIAEGYSVSREKKESFPLTVTSAQKNPTAFYLCASSSGTGGKTQYFGPGTRLLVL.

V gene TRBV10-3 combines with J gene TRBJ2-3; a possible D gene is TRBD2 (6 bases). Per the germline V gene, CDR1 is ENHRY and CDR2 is SYGVKD. The CDR3 runs 15 residues. Trimming removed 6 bases at V and 1 base at J, with 14 bases between. CDR3 in DNA: TGTGCCATCAGGGGAGCTAGCGCGCGCACAGATACGCAGTATTTT. This encodes CAIRGASARTDTQYF.

To note about this clone: Other DNA sequences in this sample translate to the same CDR3. V gene TRBV5-1 combines with J gene TRBJ2-5, with 12 bases matching TRBD1. The CDR3 sequence is 14 residues long. Germline-derived CDR1 and CDR2 are SGHRS and YFSETQ. J gave up 5 bases and V 2 bases, and 1 base lay outside the gene matches. The CDR3 loop is CASSFGTGGETQYF. In DNA, the CDR3 is TGCGCCAGCAGCTTCGGGACAGGGGGCGAGACCCAGTACTTC.

The J gene is TRBJ2-1, the V gene TRBV11-3, with D perhaps matching TRBD2 (5 bases). This CDR3 contains 15 residues. Trimming removed 5 bases at V and 2 bases at J, with 13 bases between. Germline V gene sequence: CDR1 SGHNT, CDR2 YENEEA. CDR3 nucleotide sequence: TGTGCCAGCAGCGGCCGGGGTAGCGCCTACAATGAGCAGTTCTTC. Amino acid sequence: CASSGRGSAYNEQFF.

The V gene is TRBV20-1, the J gene TRBJ2-5; TRBD2 might be the D (6 bases). The CDR3 spans 11 residues. Germline assignment: CDR1 DFQATT and CDR2 SNEGSKA (reference sequence). V was clipped by 3 bases and J by 9 bases, with 11 bases between them. The chain's CDR3 is CSARWREAQYF. The CDR3 DNA sequence: TGCAGTGCTAGGTGGAGGGAGGCCCAGTACTTC.